Given below is one T cell receptor beta chain in context. The entry originates in a study of T cell responses to AZD1222 COVID-19 vaccine. Trimming removed 3 bases at V and 0 bases at J, with 8 bases between. Germline V CDR1 and CDR2: SNHLY, FYNNEI. This CDR3 has 14 amino acids. Data came from immunoSEQ multiplex PCR; TCRdb stores just in-frame clones and leaves some out. The sample has about 180,000 clones; almost 90% are singletons. The V gene is TRBV2, the J gene TRBJ1-1, with no clear D. The clonotype was recovered from an adult in good health. Sequenced here: peripheral blood, sampled on day 0 of AZD1222 vaccination. In DNA, the CDR3 is TGTGCCAGCAGTGACTGGCCTCTGAACACTGAAGCTTTCTTT. Translating it yields CASSDWPLNTEAFF. The full variable domain, its missing parts supplied by reference TRBV2 and TRBJ1-1, is EPEVTQTPSHQVTQMGQEVILRCVPISNHLYFYWYRQILGQKVEFLVSFYNNEISEKSEIFDDQFSVERPDGSNFTLKIRSTKLEDSAMYFCASSDWPLNTEAFFGQGTRLTVV.